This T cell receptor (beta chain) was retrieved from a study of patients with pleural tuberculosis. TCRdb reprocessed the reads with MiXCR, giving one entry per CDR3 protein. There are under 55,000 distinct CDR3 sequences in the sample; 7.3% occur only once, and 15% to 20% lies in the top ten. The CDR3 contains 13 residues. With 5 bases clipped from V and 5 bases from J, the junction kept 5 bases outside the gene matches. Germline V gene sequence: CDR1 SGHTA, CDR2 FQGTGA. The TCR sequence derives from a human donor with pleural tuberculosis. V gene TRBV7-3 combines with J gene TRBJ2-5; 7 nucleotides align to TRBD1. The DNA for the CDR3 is TGTGCCAGCAGCAACGGACAGGCTGAGACCCAGTACTTC. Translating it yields CASSNGQAETQYF.